This T cell receptor beta chain was sequenced during a study of blood T cell repertoires in COVID-19. Study in general: Sites in the United States, Italy and Spain provided acute and convalescent COVID-19 samples. PBMCs, B-cell-depleted T cells, or T cells were the source of the cDNA or gDNA that made up the material.

As originally analysed: Amplification with reference gene primers provided the estimates of nucleated cell counts. TCRdb's copy holds only in-frame clones and misses some; the assay was immunoSEQ multiplex PCR. V, J and clone size are taken as reported in that table, and D and trimming were inferred from the DNA itself. The sample contains 120,000 to 150,000 clones, more than 75% of which appear only once. Germline V gene lookup returns CDR1 LNHDA and CDR2 SQIVND (reference sequence). This CDR3 contains 12 residues. The J segment lost 3 bases and the V segment lost 6 bases, leaving 1 base of the junction unmatched.

This rearrangement joins TRBV19 to TRBJ1-1; 7 nucleotides match TRBD1. The clonotype was recovered from a human donor with acute or convalescent COVID-19. The donor label of this sample is uncertain. Sequencing was done on a sample of peripheral blood. The CDR3 reads CASSDRDTEAFF. In DNA, the CDR3 is TGTGCCAGTAGCGACAGGGACACTGAAGCTTTCTTT.